These T cell receptor beta chains were read from a single sample in a study of control samples from healthy donors and cancer patients. The data were produced by immunoSEQ multiplex PCR, yet TCRdb's version contains in-frame clones alone and is incomplete. The repertoire holds 60,000 to 70,000 clones, with 75% to 85% as singletons. The sample taken for sequencing was blood. The receptors shown here come from a man aged 35-49 years in good health. Each CDR3 is given with its conserved first and last residue. A D gene is named only where the DNA matches it firmly. Not all rows give a size; the values are once, few, many and, for expanded clones, a class.

j_call clone_size d_call v_call cdr3_nt cdr3_aa
TRBJ2-5 few - TRBV7-3 TGTGCCAGCAGCTTAAACGGAGGGGGCAGAGAGACCCAGTACTTC CASSLNGGGRETQYF
TRBJ2-7 - TRBD1 TRBV9 TGTGCCAGCAGCGTACGGCATACGACAGGGACGAAAAACGAGCAGTACTTC CASSVRHTTGTKNEQYF
TRBJ1-1 - - TRBV29-1 TGCAGCGTTAGTGGCAGGGCGAACACTGAAGCTTTCTTT CSVSGRANTEAFF
TRBJ1-4 - TRBD1 TRBV6-1 TGTGCCAGCAGTGATACGACAGGGGGAGGTGAAAAACTGTTTTTT CASSDTTGGGEKLFF
TRBJ2-7 - - TRBV7-2 TGTGCCAGCAGCCCGGAAGCCAACAGACCCTACGAGCAGTACTTC CASSPEANRPYEQYF
TRBJ2-1 - TRBD2 TRBV6-2/TRBV6-3 TGTGCCAGCAGTGACCGCGGGAGTGCGTCCTACAATGAGCAGTTCTTC CASSDRGSASYNEQFF
TRBJ2-3 - TRBD2 TRBV28 TGTGCCACCCACCTCGAAGTAGCGGGAAGAGATACGCAGTATTTT CATHLEVAGRDTQYF
TRBJ1-2 - TRBD1 TRBV19 TGTGCCAGTAGGGTGACAGGGGCAGACTACGGCTACACCTTC CASRVTGADYGYTF
TRBJ2-5 - - TRBV5-1 TGCGCCAGCAGCTTATCGTCAGAGACCCAGTACTTC CASSLSSETQYF
TRBJ2-7 few - TRBV5-1 TGCGCCAGCAGCCCCGGGACACCCGAGCAGTACTTC CASSPGTPEQYF
TRBJ1-6 - - TRBV6-1 TGTGCCAGCAGTGAATCATTATCACCCCTCCACTTT CASSESLSPLHF
TRBJ1-6 - - TRBV19 TGTGCCAGTAGTATAAAGGTTCGGCAGATGAATTCACCCCTCCACTTT CASSIKVRQMNSPLHF
TRBJ1-6 - - TRBV27 TGTGCCAGCAGTTTGTTAAGGGCCACCGGGGCGGAAAATTCACCCCTCCACTTT CASSLLRATGAENSPLHF
TRBJ2-3 few - TRBV4-1 TGCGCCAGCAGCCCTCCGCGGGGAGATACGCAGTATTTT CASSPPRGDTQYF
TRBJ2-7 - TRBD1 TRBV4-2 TGTGCCAGCAGCCAAGATCACGACAGGGCTGGCGAGCAGTACTTC CASSQDHDRAGEQYF
TRBJ2-5 - - TRBV7-2 TGTGCCAGCAGCCCCATCAACTCAGAGACCCAGTACTTC CASSPINSETQYF
TRBJ1-4 once TRBD1 TRBV7-9 TGTGCCAGCAGCTTAGACCCGGGACAGGGGCATGAAAAACTGTTTTTT CASSLDPGQGHEKLFF
TRBJ2-7 - TRBD1 TRBV7-9 TGTGCCAGCAAAAAGGGGGACAGGGGGCACGAGCAGTACTTC CASKKGDRGHEQYF
TRBJ1-4 - TRBD1 TRBV5-1 TGCGCCAGCAGCTCCCAGGGGGCAACTAATGAAAAACTGTTTTTT CASSSQGATNEKLFF
TRBJ1-5 - - TRBV7-5 TGTGCCAGATGTGACAGGACCGCCAATCAGCCCCAGCATTTT CARCDRTANQPQHF
TRBJ2-2 - - TRBV30 TGTGCCCGGAGGAACACCGGGGAGCTGTTTTTT CARRNTGELFF
TRBJ1-3 - - TRBV2 TGTGCCAGCAGTGAACCCGGGGGGTCTGGAAACACCATATATTTT CASSEPGGSGNTIYF
TRBJ1-1 - - TRBV30 TGTGCCTGGAGGCAAAGGAGAGGACGCACTGAAGCTTTCTTT CAWRQRRGRTEAFF
TRBJ1-6 few - TRBV19 TGTGCCACCTTGGATACCTATAATTCACCCCTCCACTTT CATLDTYNSPLHF
TRBJ1-1 - - TRBV7-3 TGTGCCAGCAGCCCTGGGGGGCCCACTGAAGCTTTCTTT CASSPGGPTEAFF
TRBJ2-4 few - TRBV18 TGTGCCAGCTCACCGTACAGGGTGGGAGCCAAAAACATTCAGTACTTC CASSPYRVGAKNIQYF
TRBJ1-2 - - TRBV9 TGTGCCAGCAGGATGGTCCTTGAAAGGGATGGCTACACCTTC CASRMVLERDGYTF
TRBJ2-6 once - TRBV5-1 TGCGCCAGCAGCTTGGTTGTAGGGGGGCTGGCTGGGGCCAACGTCCTGACTTTC CASSLVVGGLAGANVLTF
TRBJ2-5 - - TRBV4-3 TGCGCCAGCAGCCAAGATACTAGCCGGGGGACCCAGTACTTC CASSQDTSRGTQYF
TRBJ2-5 - - TRBV5-6 TGTGCCAGCAGCCCGGGACTGGGCCAAGAGACCCAGTACTTC CASSPGLGQETQYF
TRBJ1-1 - - TRBV7-3 TGTGCCAGCAGCTTGACACCTAACACTGAAGCTTTCTTT CASSLTPNTEAFF
TRBJ1-1 - - TRBV5-5 TGTGCCAGCAGCTGGGGGGCCTTAGCTATGAACACTGAAGCTTTCTTT CASSWGALAMNTEAFF
TRBJ2-7 - TRBD1 TRBV7-2 TGTGCCAGCAGCGCACCCGGGACAGGGAGTATGTACGAGCAGTACTTC CASSAPGTGSMYEQYF
TRBJ1-4 - TRBD1 TRBV7-9 TGTGCCAGCAGCCTAGGACAGGGTTTAGAGGAAAAACTGTTTTTT CASSLGQGLEEKLFF
TRBJ2-3 - TRBD2 TRBV11-2 TGTGCCAGCAGCCGAGGACGAAAGGCGGGAGGGCGAGATACGCAGTATTTT CASSRGRKAGGRDTQYF
TRBJ2-2 - TRBD2 TRBV7-3 TGTGCCAGCAGCTGGGGACCGGGACTAGCGGGAGGGCCTAGGTCCGGGGAGCTGTTTTTT CASSWGPGLAGGPRSGELFF
TRBJ2-3 - TRBD2 TRBV6-2/TRBV6-3 TGTGCCAGCAGCGATAGCGGGGGGGCCGAAGATACGCAGTATTTT CASSDSGGAEDTQYF
TRBJ1-6 once TRBD1 TRBV28 TGTGCCAGCAGTCCTCCACTCAGCAGGACAGGTTATAATTCACCCCTCCACTTT CASSPPLSRTGYNSPLHF
TRBJ1-1 - - TRBV5-8 TGTGCCAGCAACAATTTTCGGGGGTTAGCGCTGAAGAACACTGAAGCTTTCTTT CASNNFRGLALKNTEAFF
TRBJ1-1 - - TRBV27 TGTGCCAGCAGTTTTAGAGGCGTCACTGAAGCTTTCTTT CASSFRGVTEAFF
TRBJ1-1 - - TRBV11-3 TGTGCCAGCAGCTTACAGGGGAATGGGAACACTGAAGCTTTCTTT CASSLQGNGNTEAFF
TRBJ1-1 - - TRBV14 TGTGCCAGCAGCTCCCTTGTCTCTTTCACTGAAGCTTTCTTT CASSSLVSFTEAFF
TRBJ2-3 - - TRBV6-5 TGTGCCAGCAGTTACTCGTGGACCTCGAAGACAGATACGCAGTATTTT CASSYSWTSKTDTQYF
TRBJ2-5 - TRBD1 TRBV24-1 TGTGCCACCAGTGATTTGAACGGACAGGGTCGAGAGACCCAGTACTTC CATSDLNGQGRETQYF
TRBJ1-2 - TRBD1 TRBV7-9 TGTGCCAGCAGCTCGGGACAGGGAAATGGTGGCTACACCTTC CASSSGQGNGGYTF
TRBJ1-1 - - TRBV6-2/TRBV6-3 TGTGCCAGCAGTTACCCGCGGACAGCAAATTTCATGAACACTGAAGCTTTCTTT CASSYPRTANFMNTEAFF
TRBJ1-1 - - TRBV25-1 TGTGCCAGCAGTAGACAGGAGAACACTGAAGCTTTCTTT CASSRQENTEAFF
TRBJ1-5 - TRBD1 TRBV28 TGTGCCAGCAGTTTAGGGGGGGGACAGGTGAATCAGCCCCAGCATTTT CASSLGGGQVNQPQHF
TRBJ2-2 - TRBD1 TRBV5-4 TGTGCCAGCAGCCGTACCACAGGGGGCACCGGGGAGCTGTTTTTT CASSRTTGGTGELFF